This T cell receptor beta chain was sequenced in a study of T cells in Graves' hyperthyroidism and ophthalmopathy. This clonotype was found a few times. Unmatched junction bases numbered 16, after V lost 10 bases and J lost 8 bases. This CDR3 spans 15 amino acids. Germline loops: CDR1 LNHDA, CDR2 SQIVND (reference sequence). Amplification of TCR beta CDR3 regions was performed using RNA transcripts as template. Primed by the HTBI set, a first-round RT-PCR was run on the TCR CDR3. A single record per CDR3 protein comes from TCRdb applying MiXCR to the multiplex PCR reads. The sample yields over 350,000 distinct CDR3 sequences, around a sixth seen once. Ophthalmopathy patients had Clinical Activity Score at least 3, NOSPECS grade at least 4, duration under 3 months.

The chain has TRBV19 and TRBJ2-1, with 8 bases that match TRBD2. What was sequenced was blood. This receptor was taken from a man aged 18 to 35 with Graves' ophthalmopathy. As DNA, the CDR3 is TGTGCCATCTCACTACGGGGGGGCCTTTTGGATGAGCAGTTCTTC. It yields the protein CAISLRGGLLDEQFF.